Listed here is a single T cell receptor beta chain. Authors' methods: Estimation of nucleated cell counts was performed using reference gene primer amplification. Sequencing was performed with immunoSEQ multiplex PCR; in TCRdb, only in-frame clones are kept and a portion is missing. That table furnishes V, J and clone size, whereas the DNA furnished D and trimming. The sample yields approximately 200,000 clones, more than 65% seen once. The data were taken from a study of blood T cell repertoires in COVID-19. The J segment lost 2 bases and the V segment lost 4 bases, leaving 5 bases of the junction unmatched. This CDR3 contains 14 residues. CDR1 is MNHEY, CDR2 SVGAGI, per germline.

This chain connects TRBV6-5 to TRBJ2-7, with 7 bases that match TRBD1. Input material: peripheral blood. The TCR was taken from a woman aged 30 to 39 who had recovered from COVID-19. The CDR3 DNA is TGTGCCAGCAGTTTCGGACAGGACCCCTACGAGCAGTACTTC. Its protein is CASSFGQDPYEQYF.